The sequence of this T cell receptor beta chain was determined in a study of blood T cell repertoires in COVID-19. Only in-frame clones appear in the TCRdb table, and some are missing; sequencing was by immunoSEQ multiplex PCR. Of 220,000 or so clones in the sample, approximately 90% were seen once. CDR3 size: 16 residues. The V gene's germline CDR1 is SEHNR and CDR2 FQNEAQ (reference sequence). V was pared by 2 bases and J by 8 bases, with 18 bases between. The receptor was isolated from a man aged 55 to 70 with COVID-19, enrolled during active disease. The sample consisted of peripheral blood. J is TRBJ1-4 and V is TRBV7-9; no clear D gene. CDR3 region: CASSLSRIEGGEKLFF. The CDR3 DNA reads TGTGCCAGCAGCTTATCTCGAATCGAAGGAGGGGAAAAACTGTTTTTT.